This T cell receptor beta chain was retrieved from a study of cytomegalovirus exposure and HLA in healthy donors. Whole-study context: A data release that came early held 80 million or so unique TCRs from HLA-typed donors. Study-wide findings and caveats: Donors belonging to an Asian-associated ancestry cluster reportedly showed fewer N-insertions in productive TCRs than the roughly 700-donor mean, according to what a later analysis found. Some V segments (TRBV6-2 and TRBV6-3 among them) were excluded as indistinguishable.

All donors participated as healthy donors of bone marrow. 60 Vbeta and 13 Jbeta primers were used in PCR. The data were produced by immunoSEQ multiplex PCR, yet TCRdb's version contains in-frame clones alone and is incomplete. Of 120,000 to 150,000 clones listed, almost 80% were seen once; the top ten hold roughly 0.68%. A note on this clone: The antigen is undetermined.

Germline CDR1 reads SGHRS; CDR2 reads YFSETQ. The V end lost 7 bases, the J end lost 0 bases, and 11 bases lay between the germline ends. This CDR3 spans 14 amino acids. This TCR came from a male donor in good health and CMV-seronegative. Sequencing used PBMCs. The chain joins TRBV5-1 to TRBJ2-1, with a possible D match to TRBD1 (6 bases). For the CDR3, the DNA is TGCGCCAGCGGGATAGGGGGCTCCTACAATGAGCAGTTCTTC. It translates to CASGIGGSYNEQFF.